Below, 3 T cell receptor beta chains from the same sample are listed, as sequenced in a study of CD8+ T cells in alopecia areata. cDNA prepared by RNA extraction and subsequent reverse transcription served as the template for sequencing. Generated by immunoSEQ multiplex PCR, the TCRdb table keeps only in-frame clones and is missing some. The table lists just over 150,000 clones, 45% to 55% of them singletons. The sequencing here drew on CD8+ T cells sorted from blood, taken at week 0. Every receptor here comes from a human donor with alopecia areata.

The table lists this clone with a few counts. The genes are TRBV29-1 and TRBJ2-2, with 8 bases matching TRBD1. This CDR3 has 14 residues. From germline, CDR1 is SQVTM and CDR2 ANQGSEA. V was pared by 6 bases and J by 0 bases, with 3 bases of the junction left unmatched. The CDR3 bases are TGCAGCGTCATGGACAGGGCGAACACCGGGGAGCTGTTTTTT. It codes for CSVMDRANTGELFF.

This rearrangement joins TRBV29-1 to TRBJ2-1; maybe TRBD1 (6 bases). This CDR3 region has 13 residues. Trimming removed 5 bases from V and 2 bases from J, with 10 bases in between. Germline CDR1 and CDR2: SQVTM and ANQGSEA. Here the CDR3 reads CSVLGGTYNEQFF. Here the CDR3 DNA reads TGCAGCGTTTTAGGGGGAACCTACAATGAGCAGTTCTTC.

Here the CDR3 DNA reads TGTGCCTGGAGTGAGGGGGCAAAAAACATTCAGTACTTC. Translating it yields CAWSEGAKNIQYF. The V gene is TRBV30, the J gene TRBJ2-4, with 7 bases lining up with TRBD1. With V trimmed by 1 base and J by 4 bases, 1 base remained unmatched. CDR1 and CDR2 (germline): GTSNPN, SVGIG (reference sequence). This CDR3 region has 13 residues.